This T cell receptor (beta chain) was identified during a study of tumor-infiltrating lymphocytes in oesophageal squamous cell carcinoma. TCRdb processed the PCR reads anew with MiXCR; each CDR3 protein has one entry. The data show some 18,000 distinct CDR3 sequences, with about two fifths seen just once and 10% held by the top ten. Turning to this clonotype: This sequence may be a read error, since a much larger clone differs from it by one base.

Germline lookup yields CDR1 SGHVS and CDR2 FQNEAQ. The CDR3 spans 15 residues. What was sequenced was normal esophageal tissue next to the tumor. The chain joins TRBV7-8 to TRBJ2-1; D possibly uses TRBD1 or TRBD2 (5 bases each). The DNA matches TRBJ2-7 better at its end, which makes the J call doubtful. The receptor was derived from a male donor with esophageal squamous cell carcinoma. The CDR3 spells CASTSFQGPSYEQYF. CDR3 coding DNA: TGTGCCAGCACCAGTTTTCAGGGACCCTCCTACGAGCAGTACTTC.